This TCR beta chain is from a study of T cells after somatic rescue of genetic block. The CDR3 is 15 residues long. Germline loops: CDR1 SGHDT, CDR2 YYEEEE. Deletions cut 5 bases from V and 0 bases from J, with 12 bases between. Profiled with immunoSEQ multiplex PCR; TCRdb holds only in-frame clones, not every one. The repertoire holds 110,000 or so clones, with under 95% as singletons. This clonotype originated in a woman between 18 and 29 years old. Sample: peripheral blood mononuclear cells (PBMCs). This chain links TRBV5-6 with TRBJ1-3; weak D call: TRBD1 (5 bases). CDR3 in DNA: TGTGCCAGCAGTCCCACAGGTTACTCTGGAAACACCATATATTTT. Protein sequence: CASSPTGYSGNTIYF.